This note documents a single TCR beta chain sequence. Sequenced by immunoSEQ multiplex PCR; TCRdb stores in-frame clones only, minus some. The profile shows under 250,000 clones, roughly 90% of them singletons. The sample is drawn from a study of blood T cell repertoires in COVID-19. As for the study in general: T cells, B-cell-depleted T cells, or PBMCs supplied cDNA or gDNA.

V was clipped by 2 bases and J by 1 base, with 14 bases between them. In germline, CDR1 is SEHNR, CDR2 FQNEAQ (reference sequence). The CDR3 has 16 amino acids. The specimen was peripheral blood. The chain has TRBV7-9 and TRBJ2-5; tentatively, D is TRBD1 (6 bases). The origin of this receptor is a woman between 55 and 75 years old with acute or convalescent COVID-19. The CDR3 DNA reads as TGTGCCAGCAGCTTAATAACAGGGATTTTCCAAGAGACCCAGTACTTC. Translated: CASSLITGIFQETQYF.